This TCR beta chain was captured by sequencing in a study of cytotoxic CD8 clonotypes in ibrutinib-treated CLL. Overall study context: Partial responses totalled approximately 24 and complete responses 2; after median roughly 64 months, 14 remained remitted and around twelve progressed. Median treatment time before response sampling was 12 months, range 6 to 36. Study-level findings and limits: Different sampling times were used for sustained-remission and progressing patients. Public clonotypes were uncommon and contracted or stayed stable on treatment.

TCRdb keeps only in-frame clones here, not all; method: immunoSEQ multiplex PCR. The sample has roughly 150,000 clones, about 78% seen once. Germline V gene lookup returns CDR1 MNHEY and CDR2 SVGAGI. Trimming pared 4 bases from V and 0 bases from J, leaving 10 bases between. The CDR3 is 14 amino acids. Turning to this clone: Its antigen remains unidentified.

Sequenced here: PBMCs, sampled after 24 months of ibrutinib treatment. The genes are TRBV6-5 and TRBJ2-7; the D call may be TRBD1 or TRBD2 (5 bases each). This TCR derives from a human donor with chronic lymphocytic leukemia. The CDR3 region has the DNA TGTGCCAGCAGTTGGGACGGAAGCTCCTACGAGCAGTACTTC. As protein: CASSWDGSSYEQYF.